The rows below give T cell receptor beta chains drawn from one sample of a study of T-cell reconstitution after alpha-beta-depleted transplantation in children. Via MiXCR, TCRdb re-called the PCR reads, giving one row per CDR3 protein. The sample shows approximately 500,000 distinct CDR3 sequences, approximately 30% of them seen only once. The specimen was PBMCs, collected before TCRalphabeta/CD19-depleted stem cell transplant. Receptor source: a boy in the first two years of life with Wiskott-Aldrich syndrome, due to receive a stem cell transplant. Each CDR3 is given with its conserved first and last residue. The D gene is left open where the match is weak. Size is stated for part of the rows, as once, few or many counts, or as a class when the clone is expanded.

v_call	clone_size	j_call	d_call	cdr3_nt	cdr3_aa
TRBV7-2	NA	TRBJ2-7	TRBD1	TGTGCCAGCAGCTTAGCGAGACAGGGATACTACGAGCAGTACTTC	CASSLARQGYYEQYF
TRBV24-1	NA	TRBJ2-5	TRBD1	TGTGCCACCAGTGATCCTGGGACAGGGGGCCAAGAGACCCAGTACTTC	CATSDPGTGGQETQYF
TRBV27	NA	TRBJ2-7	TRBD1	TGTGCCAGCAGTTTTGCGGGACAGGGATACTACGAGCAGTACTTC	CASSFAGQGYYEQYF
TRBV5-5	NA	TRBJ1-4	NA	TGTGCCAGCAGCTCCCCTACAGGGAGCGAAAAACTGTTTTTT	CASSSPTGSEKLFF
TRBV7-7	NA	TRBJ2-1	NA	TGTGCCAGCAGCCCCTACGGGGGTGAGCAGTTCTTC	CASSPYGGEQFF
TRBV5-1	few	TRBJ1-6	TRBD1	TGCGCCAGCAGCTTACAGGGGAGCGCTTCACCCCTCCACTTT	CASSLQGSASPLHF
TRBV7-9	few	TRBJ2-1	TRBD2	TGTGCCAGCAGCTTAGTTGGCCGACTAGCGGGGAATGAGCAGTTCTTC	CASSLVGRLAGNEQFF
TRBV12-3/TRBV12-4	NA	TRBJ1-5	NA	TGTGCCAGCAGGAGGGGCGTGAATCAGCCCCAGCATTTT	CASRRGVNQPQHF
TRBV11-2	NA	TRBJ2-1	NA	TGTGCCAGCAGCTTAAGTGCACCCCGCTCCTACAATGAGCAGTTCTTC	CASSLSAPRSYNEQFF
TRBV5-1	NA	TRBJ2-2	NA	TGCGCCAGCAGCTTGGAGGCAGATTGGGAGCTGTTTTTT	CASSLEADWELFF
TRBV5-1	NA	TRBJ2-7	NA	TGCGCCAGCAGCTTGGACTTGGGCGGGCAGTACTTC	CASSLDLGGQYF
TRBV12-3/TRBV12-4	NA	TRBJ2-5	TRBD1	TGTGCCAGCAGTCCCCGTCCCGGACAGGGGAGGAAGACCCAGTACTTC	CASSPRPGQGRKTQYF
TRBV4-2	NA	TRBJ2-7	NA	TGTGCCAGCAGCCAAGATTTGGGGGACGAGCAGTACTTC	CASSQDLGDEQYF
TRBV7-9	NA	TRBJ1-3	TRBD1	TGTGCCAGCAGACCGGGGACAGTGACTGGAAACACCATATATTTT	CASRPGTVTGNTIYF
TRBV11-2	NA	TRBJ2-1	TRBD1	TGTGCCAGCAGCCCTAGACACAGGGGAGACAATGAGCAGTTCTTC	CASSPRHRGDNEQFF
TRBV29-1	many	TRBJ1-1	NA	TGCAGCGGCGGGGGTATGAACACTGAAGCTTTCTTT	CSGGGMNTEAFF
TRBV15	NA	TRBJ2-4	NA	TGTGCCACCAGCAGAGATAGGGCTGAAAAAAACATTCAGTACTTC	CATSRDRAEKNIQYF
TRBV27	NA	TRBJ2-1	TRBD1	TGTGCCAGCAGTATGGGCCCGGGACAGGGGTCCTACAATGAGCAGTTCTTC	CASSMGPGQGSYNEQFF
TRBV28	few	TRBJ2-1	NA	TGTGCCAGCAGTTTAGGCAGGGTTTACAATGAGCAGTTCTTC	CASSLGRVYNEQFF
TRBV5-8	few	TRBJ2-6	NA	TGTGCCAGCAGCCGAACTCGTTCTGGGGCCAACGTCCTGACTTTC	CASSRTRSGANVLTF
TRBV4-1	NA	TRBJ2-1	NA	TGCGCCAGCAGCCAAGACGGGGGTGGGGTAGGAGGGTCCTACAATGAGCAGTTCTTC	CASSQDGGGVGGSYNEQFF
TRBV12-3/TRBV12-4	NA	TRBJ2-7	NA	TGTGCCAGCAGCGACCCCCGCGGTACGGGCTACGAGCAGTACTTC	CASSDPRGTGYEQYF
TRBV5-1	many	TRBJ2-5	NA	TGTGCCAGCAGTTTAATACAAGAGACCCAGTACTTC	CASSLIQETQYF
TRBV5-1	NA	TRBJ2-3	NA	TGCGCCAGCAGCTTGGTCTGGGCAGGGACGGGAAGCACAGATACGCAGTATTTT	CASSLVWAGTGSTDTQYF
TRBV12-3/TRBV12-4	few	TRBJ1-1	TRBD1	TGTGCCAGCAGTTCCTGGACAGGTGAAGCTTTCTTT	CASSSWTGEAFF
TRBV29-1	many	TRBJ2-7	TRBD1	TGCAGCGTACGACAGGGGTCCTCCTACGAGCAGTACTTC	CSVRQGSSYEQYF
TRBV5-1	NA	TRBJ1-4	NA	TGCGCCATCCGTCGCCTGTGTTCCAGGGGTACCTATGAAAAACTGTTTTTT	CAIRRLCSRGTYEKLFF
TRBV20-1	few	TRBJ2-3	TRBD2	TGCAGTGCTAGCCCCTCTAGCGGGATCACAGATACGCAGTATTTT	CSASPSSGITDTQYF
TRBV5-1	NA	TRBJ2-1	NA	TGCGCCAGCAGCCCTGTGTTTCGGGGTTTGGCAGGGGCGAGATTGGATGAGCAGTTCTTC	CASSPVFRGLAGARLDEQFF
TRBV5-1	NA	TRBJ2-2	NA	TGCGCCAGCAGCTTGGTGAAGGTCGGCACCGGGGAGCTGTTTTTT	CASSLVKVGTGELFF
TRBV5-1	NA	TRBJ2-2	NA	TGCGCCAGCAGCACCGGGAGTCTGGCCGGGGAGCTGTTTTTT	CASSTGSLAGELFF
TRBV10-3	NA	TRBJ1-2	NA	TGTGCCATCAGTGTCAGCGACTATGGCTACACCTTC	CAISVSDYGYTF
TRBV5-1	NA	TRBJ2-5	TRBD2	TGCGCCAGCAGCTTCGGACTAGCGGGAGAAGGTGAGACCCAGTACTTC	CASSFGLAGEGETQYF
TRBV10-3	NA	TRBJ1-2	TRBD1	TGTGCCATTAGTGAGTCCCCACTCTTGACAGGGGGAGTCAGCTACACCTTC	CAISESPLLTGGVSYTF
TRBV11-2	NA	TRBJ2-1	TRBD2	TGTGCCAGCGGGACTAGGAGCTCCTACAATGAGCAGTTCTTC	CASGTRSSYNEQFF
TRBV6-1	few	TRBJ2-4	NA	TGTGCCAGCACAGACAGAATCAAAAACATTCAGTACTTC	CASTDRIKNIQYF
TRBV5-1	NA	TRBJ2-5	NA	TGCGCCAGCAGCGAACAGGGAGAGACCCAGTACTTC	CASSEQGETQYF